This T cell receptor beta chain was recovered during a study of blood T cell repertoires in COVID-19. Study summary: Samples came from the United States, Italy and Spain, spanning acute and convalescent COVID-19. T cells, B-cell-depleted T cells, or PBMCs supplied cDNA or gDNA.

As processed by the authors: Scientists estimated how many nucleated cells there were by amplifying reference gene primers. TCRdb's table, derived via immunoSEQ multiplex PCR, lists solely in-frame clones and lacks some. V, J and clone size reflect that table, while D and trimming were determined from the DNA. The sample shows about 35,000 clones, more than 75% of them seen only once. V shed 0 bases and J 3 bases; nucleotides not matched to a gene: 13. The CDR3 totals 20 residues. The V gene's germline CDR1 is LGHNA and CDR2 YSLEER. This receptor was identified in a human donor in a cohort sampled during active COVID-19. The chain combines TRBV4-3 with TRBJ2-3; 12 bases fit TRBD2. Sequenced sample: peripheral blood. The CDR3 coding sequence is TGCGCCAGCAGCCAAGATTTGCCTAGCGGGGGGGCGGTCGCGACAGATACGCAGTATTTT. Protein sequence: CASSQDLPSGGAVATDTQYF.